What follows are 2 T cell receptor beta chains derived from one specimen sequenced in a study of CD8 T cells in Susac syndrome. Roughly 0.45 to 1 ug RNA was reverse transcribed with random hexamers. MiXCR, run by TCRdb on the immunoSEQ multiplex PCR reads, gives a single entry per CDR3 protein. This table holds approximately 120,000 distinct CDR3 sequences, more than 80% found once. The sequencing input was CD8+ T cells from PBMCs. These TCRs come from a human donor with multiple sclerosis.

V and J are TRBV29-1 and TRBJ1-1; 9 nucleotides align to TRBD1. Germline CDR1 reads SQVTM; CDR2 reads ANQGSEA. J lost 7 bases, V lost 3 bases, and 3 bases had no gene match. CDR3 size: 12 residues. CDR3 residues: CSVDGQGIEAFF. The CDR3 DNA sequence: TGCAGCGTTGACGGACAGGGGATTGAAGCTTTCTTT.

This clonotype was detected only once. V gene TRBV5-1 combines with J gene TRBJ2-1; D may be TRBD1 or TRBD2 (5 bases each). Germline lookup yields CDR1 SGHRS and CDR2 YFSETQ. V was clipped by 4 bases and J by 9 bases, with 11 bases between them. This CDR3 has 12 amino acids. The CDR3 spells CASSPRGPEQFF. The CDR3 DNA sequence: TGCGCCAGCAGCCCACGGGGCCCTGAGCAGTTCTTC.